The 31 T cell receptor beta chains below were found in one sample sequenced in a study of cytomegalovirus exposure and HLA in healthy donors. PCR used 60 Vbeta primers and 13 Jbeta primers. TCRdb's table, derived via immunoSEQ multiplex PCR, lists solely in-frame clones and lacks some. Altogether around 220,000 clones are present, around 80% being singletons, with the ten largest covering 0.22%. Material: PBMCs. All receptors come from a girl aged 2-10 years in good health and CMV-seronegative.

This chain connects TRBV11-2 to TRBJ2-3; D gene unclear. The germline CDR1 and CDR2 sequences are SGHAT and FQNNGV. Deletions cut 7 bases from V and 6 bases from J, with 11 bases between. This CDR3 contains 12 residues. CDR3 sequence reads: CASTPSSDTQYF. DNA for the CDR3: TGTGCCAGCACCCCGTCGTCCGATACGCAGTATTTT.

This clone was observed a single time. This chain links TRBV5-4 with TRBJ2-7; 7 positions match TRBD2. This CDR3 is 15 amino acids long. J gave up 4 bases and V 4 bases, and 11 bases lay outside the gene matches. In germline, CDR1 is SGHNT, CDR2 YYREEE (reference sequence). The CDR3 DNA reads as TGTGCCAGCAGCCACGCCGGGGCGGGGGTATACGAGCAGTACTTC. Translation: CASSHAGAGVYEQYF.

CDR3 DNA sequence: TGTGCCAGCAGCCAGACCTTAGGGAGTCAAGAGACCCAGTACTTC. Its protein is CASSQTLGSQETQYF. V gene TRBV14 combines with J gene TRBJ2-5, with D tentatively TRBD2 (5 bases). The CDR3 contains 15 residues. V was trimmed by 3 bases and J by 2 bases, leaving 13 bases between them. Germline V gives CDR1 SGHDN, CDR2 FVKESK.

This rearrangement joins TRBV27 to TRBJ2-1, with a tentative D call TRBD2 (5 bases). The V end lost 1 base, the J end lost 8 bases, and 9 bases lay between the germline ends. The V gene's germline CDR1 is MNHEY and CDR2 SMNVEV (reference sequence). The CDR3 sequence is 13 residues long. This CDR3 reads CASSLYLRDEQFF. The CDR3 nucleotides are TGTGCCAGCAGTTTATACTTGAGGGATGAGCAGTTCTTC.

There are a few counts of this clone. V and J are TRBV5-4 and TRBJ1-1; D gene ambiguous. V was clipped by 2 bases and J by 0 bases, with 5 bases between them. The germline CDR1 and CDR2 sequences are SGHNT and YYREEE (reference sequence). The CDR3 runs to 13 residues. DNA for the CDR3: TGTGCCAGCAGCTTAACAGTGAACACTGAAGCTTTCTTT. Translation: CASSLTVNTEAFF.

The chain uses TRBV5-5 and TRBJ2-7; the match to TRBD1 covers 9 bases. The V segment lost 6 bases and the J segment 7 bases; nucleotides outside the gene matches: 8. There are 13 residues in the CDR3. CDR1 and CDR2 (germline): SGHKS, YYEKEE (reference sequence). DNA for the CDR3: TGTGCCAGCACCTTCACAGGGGGCGCGGAGCAGTACTTC. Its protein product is CASTFTGGAEQYF.

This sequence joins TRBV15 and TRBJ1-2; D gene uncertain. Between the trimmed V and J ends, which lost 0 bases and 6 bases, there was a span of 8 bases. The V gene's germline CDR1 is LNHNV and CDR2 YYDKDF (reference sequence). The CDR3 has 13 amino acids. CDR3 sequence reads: CATSRDYQDGYTF. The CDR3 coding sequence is TGTGCCACCAGCAGAGATTACCAGGATGGCTACACCTTC.

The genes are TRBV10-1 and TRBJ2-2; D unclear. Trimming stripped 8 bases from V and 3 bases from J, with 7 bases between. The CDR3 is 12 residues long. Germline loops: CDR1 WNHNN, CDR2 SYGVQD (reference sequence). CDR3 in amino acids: CASGRHTGELFF. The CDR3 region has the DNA TGCGCCAGCGGGCGTCACACCGGGGAGCTGTTTTTT.

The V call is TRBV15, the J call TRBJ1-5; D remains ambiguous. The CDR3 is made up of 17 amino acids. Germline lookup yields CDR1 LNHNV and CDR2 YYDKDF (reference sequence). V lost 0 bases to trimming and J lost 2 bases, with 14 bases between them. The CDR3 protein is CATSRDVTVQGNQPQHF. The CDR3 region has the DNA TGTGCCACCAGCAGAGATGTTACCGTGCAGGGCAATCAGCCCCAGCATTTT.

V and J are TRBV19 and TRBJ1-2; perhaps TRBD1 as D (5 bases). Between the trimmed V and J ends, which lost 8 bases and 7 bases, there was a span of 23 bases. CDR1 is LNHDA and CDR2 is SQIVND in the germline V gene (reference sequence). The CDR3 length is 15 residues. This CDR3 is CASVDPGGYLGGYTF. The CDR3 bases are TGTGCCAGTGTCGACCCCGGGGGGTACCTGGGTGGCTACACCTTC.

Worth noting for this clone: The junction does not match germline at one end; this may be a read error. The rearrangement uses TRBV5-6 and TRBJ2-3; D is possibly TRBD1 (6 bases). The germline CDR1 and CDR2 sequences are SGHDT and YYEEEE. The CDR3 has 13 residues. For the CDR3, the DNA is TGTGCCAGCAGCTCAAATACAGGGTCCCGCGCAGGCTTT. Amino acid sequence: CASSSNTGSRAGF.

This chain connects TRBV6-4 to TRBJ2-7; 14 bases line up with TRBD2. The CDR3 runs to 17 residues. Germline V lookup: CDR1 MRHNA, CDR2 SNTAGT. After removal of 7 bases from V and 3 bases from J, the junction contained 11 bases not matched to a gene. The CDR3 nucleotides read TGTGCCAGCAACATGACTAGCGGGGGGGTATACGTCTACGAGCAGTACTTC. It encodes CASNMTSGGVYVYEQYF.

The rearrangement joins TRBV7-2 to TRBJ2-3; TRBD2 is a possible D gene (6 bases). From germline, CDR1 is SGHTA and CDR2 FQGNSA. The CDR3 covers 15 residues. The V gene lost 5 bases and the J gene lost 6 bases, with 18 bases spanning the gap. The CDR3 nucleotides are TGTGCCAGCAGCCCGGGGACTTCCGCAGGGGATACGCAGTATTTT. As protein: CASSPGTSAGDTQYF.

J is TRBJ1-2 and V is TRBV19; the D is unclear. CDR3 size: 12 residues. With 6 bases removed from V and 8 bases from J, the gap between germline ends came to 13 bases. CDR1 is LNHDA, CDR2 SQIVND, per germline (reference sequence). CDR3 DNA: TGTGCCAGTAGAACGGACTCGGGGGGCTACACCTTC. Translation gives CASRTDSGGYTF.

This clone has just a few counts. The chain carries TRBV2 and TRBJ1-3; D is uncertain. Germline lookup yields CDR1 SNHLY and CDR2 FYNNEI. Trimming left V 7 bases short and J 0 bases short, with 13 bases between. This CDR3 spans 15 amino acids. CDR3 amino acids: CASTQDGLSGNTIYF. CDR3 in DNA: TGTGCCAGCACCCAGGACGGACTCTCTGGAAACACCATATATTTT. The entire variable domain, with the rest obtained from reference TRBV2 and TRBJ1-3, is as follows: EPEVTQTPSHQVTQMGQEVILRCVPISNHLYFYWYRQILGQKVEFLVSFYNNEISEKSEIFDDQFSVERPDGSNFTLKIRSTKLEDSAMYFCASTQDGLSGNTIYFGEGSWLTVV.

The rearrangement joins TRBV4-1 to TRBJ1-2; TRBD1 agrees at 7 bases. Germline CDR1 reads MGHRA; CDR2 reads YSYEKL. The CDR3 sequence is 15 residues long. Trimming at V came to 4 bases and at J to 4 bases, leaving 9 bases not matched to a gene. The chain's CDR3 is CASSPGTDEGYGYTF. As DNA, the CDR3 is TGCGCCAGCAGCCCCGGGACAGATGAGGGCTATGGCTACACCTTC.

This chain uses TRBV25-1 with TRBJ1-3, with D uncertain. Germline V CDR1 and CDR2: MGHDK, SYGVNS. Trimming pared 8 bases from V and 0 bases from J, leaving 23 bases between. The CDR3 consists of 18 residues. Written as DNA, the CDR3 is TGTGCCAGCCGATATGGTAAGAAGACATTGAGCTCTGGAAACACCATATATTTT. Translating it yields CASRYGKKTLSSGNTIYF.

The CDR3 nucleotides are TGTGCCAGCAGTTTATTTCGACTAGTAAACACCGGGGAGCTGTTTTTT. Encoded protein: CASSLFRLVNTGELFF. The chain combines TRBV6-6 with TRBJ2-2, with D perhaps TRBD2 (6 bases). The length of the CDR3 is 16 residues. Trimming removed 4 bases at V and 2 bases at J, with 14 bases between. Per germline, CDR1 MNHNY and CDR2 SVGAGI (reference sequence).

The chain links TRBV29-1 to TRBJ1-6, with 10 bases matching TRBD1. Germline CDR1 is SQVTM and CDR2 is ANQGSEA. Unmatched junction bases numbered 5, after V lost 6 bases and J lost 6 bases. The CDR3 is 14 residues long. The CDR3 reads CSVSGQGGNSPLHF. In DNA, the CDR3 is TGCAGCGTCTCCGGACAGGGGGGTAATTCACCCCTCCACTTT. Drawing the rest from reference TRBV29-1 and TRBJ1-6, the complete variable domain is SAVISQKPSRDICQRGTSLTIQCQVDSQVTMMFWYRQQPGQSLTLIATANQGSEATYESGFVIDKFPISRPNLTFSTLTVSNMSPEDSSIYLCSVSGQGGNSPLHFGNGTRLTVT.

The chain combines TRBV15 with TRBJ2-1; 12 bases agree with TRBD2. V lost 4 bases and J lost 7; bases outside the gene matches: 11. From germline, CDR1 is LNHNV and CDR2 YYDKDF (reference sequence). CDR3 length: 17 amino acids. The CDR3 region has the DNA TGTGCCACCAGCACCCGACGGACTAGCGGGACCTCGAATGAGCAGTTCTTC. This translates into CATSTRRTSGTSNEQFF.

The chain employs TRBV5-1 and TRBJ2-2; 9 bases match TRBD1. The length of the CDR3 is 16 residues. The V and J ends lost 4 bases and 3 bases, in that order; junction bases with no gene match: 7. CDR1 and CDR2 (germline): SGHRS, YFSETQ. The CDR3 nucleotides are TGCGCCAGCAGCATTGGGACAGGGTCGGACACCGGGGAGCTGTTTTTT. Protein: CASSIGTGSDTGELFF.

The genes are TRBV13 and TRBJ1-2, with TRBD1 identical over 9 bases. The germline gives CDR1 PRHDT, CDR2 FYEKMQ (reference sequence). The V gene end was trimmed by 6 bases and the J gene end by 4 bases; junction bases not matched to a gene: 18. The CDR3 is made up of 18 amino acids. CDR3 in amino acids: CASSFQPGQGIMPYGYTF. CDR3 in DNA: TGTGCCAGCAGTTTCCAGCCGGGACAGGGCATTATGCCCTATGGCTACACCTTC.

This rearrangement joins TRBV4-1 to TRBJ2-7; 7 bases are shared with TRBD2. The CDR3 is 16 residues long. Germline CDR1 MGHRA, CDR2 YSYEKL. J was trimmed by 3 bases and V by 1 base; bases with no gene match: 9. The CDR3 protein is CASSQVVVGGGYEQYF. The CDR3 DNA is TGCGCCAGCAGCCAAGTGGTGGTGGGCGGGGGCTACGAGCAGTACTTC.

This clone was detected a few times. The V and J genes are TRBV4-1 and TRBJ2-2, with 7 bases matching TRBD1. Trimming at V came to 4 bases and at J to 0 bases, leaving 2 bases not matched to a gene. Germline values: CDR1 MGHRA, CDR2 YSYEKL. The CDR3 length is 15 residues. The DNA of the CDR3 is TGCGCCAGCAGCCGACAGGGCACGAACACCGGGGAGCTGTTTTTT. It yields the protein CASSRQGTNTGELFF.

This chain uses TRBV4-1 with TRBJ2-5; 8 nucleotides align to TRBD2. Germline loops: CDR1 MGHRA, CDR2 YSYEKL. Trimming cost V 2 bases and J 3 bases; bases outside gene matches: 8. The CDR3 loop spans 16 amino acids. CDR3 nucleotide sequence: TGCGCCAGCAGCCAACGGGAACTAGCGGTTAAAGAGACCCAGTACTTC. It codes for CASSQRELAVKETQYF.

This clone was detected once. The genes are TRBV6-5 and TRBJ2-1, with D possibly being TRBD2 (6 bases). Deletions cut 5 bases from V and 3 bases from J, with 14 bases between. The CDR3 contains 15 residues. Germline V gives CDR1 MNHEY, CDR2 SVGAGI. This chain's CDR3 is CASSHPGSGYNEQFF. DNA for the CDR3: TGTGCCAGCAGTCATCCCGGTAGCGGCTACAATGAGCAGTTCTTC.

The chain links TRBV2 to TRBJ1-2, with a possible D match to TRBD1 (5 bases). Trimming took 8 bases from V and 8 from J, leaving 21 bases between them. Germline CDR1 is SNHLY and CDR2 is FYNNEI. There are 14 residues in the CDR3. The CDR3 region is CASVGDSMTSGYTF. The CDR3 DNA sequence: TGTGCCAGCGTCGGGGACTCGATGACTTCCGGCTACACCTTC. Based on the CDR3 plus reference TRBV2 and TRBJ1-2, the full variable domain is EPEVTQTPSHQVTQMGQEVILRCVPISNHLYFYWYRQILGQKVEFLVSFYNNEISEKSEIFDDQFSVERPDGSNFTLKIRSTKLEDSAMYFCASVGDSMTSGYTFGSGTRLTVV.

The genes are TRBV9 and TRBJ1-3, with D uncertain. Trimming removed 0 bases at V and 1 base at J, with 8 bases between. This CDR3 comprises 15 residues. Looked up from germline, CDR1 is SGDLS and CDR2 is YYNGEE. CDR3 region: CASSVDLVSGNTIYF. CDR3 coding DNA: TGTGCCAGCAGCGTAGATCTAGTTTCTGGAAACACCATATATTTT.

CDR3 amino acids: CASSKQGNGYTF. In DNA form, the CDR3 reads TGTGCCAGCAGTAAACAGGGCAACGGCTACACCTTC. The chain is built from TRBV6-5 and TRBJ1-2; D is perhaps TRBD1 (6 bases). The CDR3 is made up of 12 amino acids. CDR1 and CDR2 (germline): MNHEY, SVGAGI. V lost 5 bases to trimming and J lost 8 bases, with 12 bases between them.

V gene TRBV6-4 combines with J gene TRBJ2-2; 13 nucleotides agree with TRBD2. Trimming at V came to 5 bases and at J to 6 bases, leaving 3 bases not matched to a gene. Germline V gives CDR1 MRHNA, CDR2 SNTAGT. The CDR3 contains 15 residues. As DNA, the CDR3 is TGTGCCAGCAGTCGTGGACTAGCGGGAGCCGGGGAGCTGTTTTTT. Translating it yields CASSRGLAGAGELFF.

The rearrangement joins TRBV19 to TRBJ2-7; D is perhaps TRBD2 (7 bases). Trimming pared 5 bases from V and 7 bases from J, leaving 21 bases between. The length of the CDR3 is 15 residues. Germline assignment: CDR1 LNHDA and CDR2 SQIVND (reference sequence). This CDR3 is CASSAGTTQTGEQYF. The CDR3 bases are TGTGCCAGTAGTGCTGGGACTACACAAACAGGGGAGCAGTACTTC.